A selection of T cell receptor beta chains follows, all from one sample in a study of blood T cells in healthy people across ages. From the 5' RACE reads, TCRdb called clonotypes with MiXCR, one entry per CDR3 protein. The sample includes roughly 700,000 distinct CDR3 sequences, 49% of them seen just once. The specimen sequenced was blood. Source of these receptors: a woman aged 55-69 years in good health. The CDR3 runs from the conserved cysteine through the conserved F or W. Each record gives: CDR3 protein, CDR3 DNA, V gene, clone size, D gene, J gene, CDR3 length. A D gene is named only where the DNA matches it firmly. Clone size is not always given. Where it is, it says once, few, many or a class for expanded clones.

CDR3: CASSQDTAGGPGEQYF
DNA: TGCGCCAGCAGCCAAGATACAGCGGGAGGGCCGGGCGAGCAGTACTTC
V: TRBV4-1
size: few
D: TRBD2
J: TRBJ2-7
length: 16

CDR3: CATSDRGGTEETQYF
DNA: TGTGCCACCAGTGACCGGGGGGGGACAGAAGAGACCCAGTACTTC
V: TRBV24-1
size: NA
D: NA
J: TRBJ2-5
length: 15

CDR3: CASSESREIQYF
DNA: TGTGCCAGCAGTGAATCACGAGAGATCCAGTACTTC
V: TRBV25-1
size: once
D: NA
J: TRBJ2-5
length: 12

CDR3: CASSRDRENEQFF
DNA: TGCGCCAGCAGCCGGGACAGGGAAAATGAGCAGTTCTTC
V: TRBV4-3
size: once
D: TRBD1
J: TRBJ2-1
length: 13

CDR3: CASSARTSGRGEQFF
DNA: TGTGCCAGCAGCGCCCGGACTAGCGGGAGAGGTGAGCAGTTCTTC
V: TRBV7-9
size: NA
D: TRBD2
J: TRBJ2-1
length: 15

CDR3: CASSRTSGRGSYEQYF
DNA: TGTGCCAGCAGCCGGACTAGCGGGAGAGGTTCCTACGAGCAGTACTTC
V: TRBV7-2
size: NA
D: TRBD2
J: TRBJ2-7
length: 16

CDR3: CSAGGQSYEQYF
DNA: TGCAGTGCTGGAGGACAGTCCTACGAGCAGTACTTC
V: TRBV20-1
size: NA
D: NA
J: TRBJ2-7
length: 12

CDR3: CASSLTGSGISERQYF
DNA: TGTGCCAGCAGCTTAACGGGGAGCGGGATCTCCGAGAGGCAGTATTTT
V: TRBV7-3
size: NA
D: TRBD2
J: TRBJ2-3
length: 16

CDR3: CASSLVGQRSYEQYF
DNA: TGTGCCAGCAGCTTAGTCGGGCAGAGATCCTACGAGCAGTACTTC
V: TRBV7-2
size: NA
D: NA
J: TRBJ2-7
length: 15

CDR3: CASSQVAGGPADTQYF
DNA: TGCGCCAGCAGCCAAGTGGCGGGAGGGCCGGCAGATACGCAGTATTTT
V: TRBV4-1
size: NA
D: TRBD2
J: TRBJ2-3
length: 16

CDR3: CASSPSGGTGRFNTEAFF
DNA: TGTGCCAGCAGCCCCAGCGGGGGGACGGGACGGTTTAACACTGAAGCTTTCTTT
V: TRBV7-9
size: NA
D: NA
J: TRBJ1-1
length: 18

CDR3: CATKPAEQSPAGQPQHF
DNA: TGTGCCACCAAACCAGCGGAACAGTCCCCGGCGGGTCAGCCCCAGCATTTT
V: TRBV15
size: NA
D: NA
J: TRBJ1-5
length: 17

CDR3: CASSVVTASSYNEQYF
DNA: TGTGCCAGCAGCGTAGTCACAGCGAGCTCCTACAATGAGCAGTACTTC
V: TRBV9
size: NA
D: NA
J: TRBJ2-7
length: 16

CDR3: CASSPQVGSYNEQFF
DNA: TGTGCCAGCAGCCCCCAAGTTGGATCCTACAATGAGCAGTTCTTC
V: TRBV7-7
size: NA
D: NA
J: TRBJ2-1
length: 15

CDR3: CSAIELAGADEQFF
DNA: TGCAGTGCTATCGAACTAGCGGGAGCTGATGAGCAGTTCTTC
V: TRBV20-1
size: NA
D: TRBD2
J: TRBJ2-1
length: 14

CDR3: CASSLGLAGVGELFF
DNA: TGTGCCAGCAGCTTAGGACTAGCGGGAGTCGGGGAGCTGTTTTTT
V: TRBV9
size: few
D: TRBD2
J: TRBJ2-2
length: 15

CDR3: CAISESLTWSGANVLTF
DNA: TGTGCCATCAGTGAGTCCCTGACATGGTCCGGGGCCAACGTCCTGACTTTC
V: TRBV10-3
size: NA
D: NA
J: TRBJ2-6
length: 17

CDR3: CASSFTPGEVNEQFF
DNA: TGTGCCAGCAGCTTCACCCCGGGGGAGGTGAATGAGCAGTTCTTC
V: TRBV7-3
size: NA
D: NA
J: TRBJ2-1
length: 15

CDR3: CSVGSRGSDEQYF
DNA: TGCAGCGTTGGTAGCAGAGGGTCGGATGAGCAGTACTTC
V: TRBV29-1
size: few
D: NA
J: TRBJ2-7
length: 13

CDR3: CASSQLGQGFSEKLFF
DNA: TGTGCCAGCAGTCAACTCGGACAGGGGTTTAGCGAAAAACTGTTTTTT
V: TRBV14
size: NA
D: TRBD1
J: TRBJ1-4
length: 16

CDR3: CSASRVADQPQHF
DNA: TGCAGTGCTAGTAGGGTCGCGGATCAGCCCCAGCATTTT
V: TRBV20-1
size: NA
D: NA
J: TRBJ1-5
length: 13

CDR3: CASSGHRTAQETQYF
DNA: TGTGCCAGCAGTGGACATAGGACAGCGCAAGAGACCCAGTACTTC
V: TRBV7-9
size: NA
D: NA
J: TRBJ2-5
length: 15

CDR3: CASSDASYGYTF
DNA: TGTGCCAGCTCAGACGCTTCCTATGGCTACACCTTC
V: TRBV18
size: NA
D: NA
J: TRBJ1-2
length: 12

CDR3: CASSQVLSLPHSYEQYF
DNA: TGTGCCAGCAGCCAAGTGCTCAGTCTCCCTCACTCCTACGAGCAGTACTTC
V: TRBV14
size: few
D: NA
J: TRBJ2-7
length: 17

CDR3: CSARDHLGGTVSSYEQYF
DNA: TGCAGTGCTAGAGATCACCTGGGAGGGACAGTTTCCTCCTACGAGCAGTACTTC
V: TRBV20-1
size: NA
D: NA
J: TRBJ2-7
length: 18

CDR3: CAISSPSYEQYF
DNA: TGTGCCATCAGTAGTCCATCCTACGAGCAGTACTTC
V: TRBV10-3
size: many
D: NA
J: TRBJ2-7
length: 12

CDR3: CSATGELQETQYF
DNA: TGCAGTGCTACAGGGGAACTCCAAGAGACCCAGTACTTC
V: TRBV20-1
size: NA
D: NA
J: TRBJ2-5
length: 13

CDR3: CASRRGEGLNEQYF
DNA: TGTGCCAGCAGGCGAGGGGAGGGCCTGAATGAGCAGTACTTC
V: TRBV14
size: NA
D: TRBD2
J: TRBJ2-5
length: 14

CDR3: CSARDQSLGYGYTF
DNA: TGCAGTGCTAGAGATCAGTCTTTGGGCTATGGCTACACCTTC
V: TRBV20-1
size: NA
D: NA
J: TRBJ1-2
length: 14

CDR3: CASSLIPHGGYEQYF
DNA: TGTGCCAGCAGCCTTATTCCCCACGGAGGGTACGAGCAGTACTTC
V: TRBV3-1
size: once
D: NA
J: TRBJ2-7
length: 15

CDR3: CASSSATDTKNIQYF
DNA: TGTGCCAGCAGCTCTGCGACGGACACGAAAAACATTCAGTACTTC
V: TRBV7-9
size: NA
D: NA
J: TRBJ2-4
length: 15

CDR3: CASSSDGTLNTEAFF
DNA: TGTGCCAGCAGCTCCGACGGGACATTGAACACTGAAGCTTTCTTT
V: TRBV11-3
size: NA
D: NA
J: TRBJ1-1
length: 15

CDR3: CASSELKEQETQYF
DNA: TGTGCCAGCAGTGAATTGAAGGAGCAAGAGACCCAGTACTTC
V: TRBV25-1
size: few
D: NA
J: TRBJ2-5
length: 14

CDR3: CASSLMTGYGEQYF
DNA: TGTGCCAGCAGCCTGATGACGGGCTATGGTGAGCAGTACTTC
V: TRBV7-2
size: few
D: NA
J: TRBJ2-5
length: 14

CDR3: CASSVGEGHGIYEQYF
DNA: TGTGCCAGCAGCGTAGGGGAAGGACATGGCATCTACGAGCAGTACTTC
V: TRBV9
size: few
D: NA
J: TRBJ2-7
length: 16

CDR3: CASSARQADTQYF
DNA: TGCGCCAGCAGCGCCCGACAGGCAGATACGCAGTATTTT
V: TRBV5-1
size: NA
D: NA
J: TRBJ2-3
length: 13